These 2 T cell receptor beta chains originate from one sample sequenced in a study of T cell changes during pregnancy in multiple sclerosis. Measured with immunoSEQ multiplex PCR; TCRdb has only the in-frame clones, and not every one. This sample has approximately 70,000 clones, with roughly 92% found just once. Sample: peripheral blood, taken in the second trimester of pregnancy. Source of these receptors: a female donor with multiple sclerosis, enrolled in a pregnancy study.

This rearrangement joins TRBV28 to TRBJ2-2; D may be TRBD2 (7 bases). The V and J ends lost 6 bases and 5 bases respectively, with 25 bases between them. The CDR3 length is 18 residues. Germline CDR1 MDHEN, CDR2 SYDVKM. The CDR3 here is CASSITPGGRVVTGELFF. The DNA of the CDR3 is TGTGCCAGCAGCATCACCCCGGGGGGCAGGGTAGTAACCGGGGAGCTGTTTTTT.

This rearrangement joins TRBV6-5 to TRBJ2-5, with D tentatively TRBD2 (6 bases). CDR1 and CDR2 (germline): MNHEY, SVGAGI. The CDR3 totals 14 residues. Between the trimmed V and J ends, which lost 5 bases and 2 bases, there was a span of 12 bases. The CDR3: CASSRAGRQETQYF. The CDR3 DNA follows: TGTGCCAGCAGTAGGGCGGGGAGACAAGAGACCCAGTACTTC.